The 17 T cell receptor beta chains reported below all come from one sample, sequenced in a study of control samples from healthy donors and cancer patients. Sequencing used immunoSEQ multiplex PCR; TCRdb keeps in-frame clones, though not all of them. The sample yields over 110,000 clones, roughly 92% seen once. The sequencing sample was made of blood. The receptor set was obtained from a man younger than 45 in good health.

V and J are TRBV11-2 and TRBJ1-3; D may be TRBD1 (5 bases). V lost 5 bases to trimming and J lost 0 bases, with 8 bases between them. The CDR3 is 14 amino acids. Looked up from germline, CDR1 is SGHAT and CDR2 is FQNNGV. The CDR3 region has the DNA TGTGCCAGCAGCCGACAGATCTCTGGAAACACCATATATTTT. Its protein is CASSRQISGNTIYF.

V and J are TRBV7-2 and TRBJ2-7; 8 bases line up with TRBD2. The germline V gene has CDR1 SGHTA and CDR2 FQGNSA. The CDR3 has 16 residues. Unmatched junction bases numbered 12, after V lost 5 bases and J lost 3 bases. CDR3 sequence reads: CASSPDSGGRGYEQYF. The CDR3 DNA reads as TGTGCCAGCAGCCCAGACTCGGGAGGGCGAGGCTACGAGCAGTACTTC.

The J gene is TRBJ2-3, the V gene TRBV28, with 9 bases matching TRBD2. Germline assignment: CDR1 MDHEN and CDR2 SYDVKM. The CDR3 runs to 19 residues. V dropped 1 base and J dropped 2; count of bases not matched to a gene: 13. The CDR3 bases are TGTGCCAGCAGTTTATTGGAGGAAGCGGCTAGCGGGGACACAGATACGCAGTATTTT. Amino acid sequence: CASSLLEEAASGDTDTQYF.

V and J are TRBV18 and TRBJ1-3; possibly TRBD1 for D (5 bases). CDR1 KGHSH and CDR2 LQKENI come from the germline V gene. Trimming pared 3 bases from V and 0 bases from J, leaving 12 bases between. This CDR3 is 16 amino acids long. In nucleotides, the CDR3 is TGTGCCAGCTCACCGGGAGGGGCTAACTCTGGAAACACCATATATTTT. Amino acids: CASSPGGANSGNTIYF.

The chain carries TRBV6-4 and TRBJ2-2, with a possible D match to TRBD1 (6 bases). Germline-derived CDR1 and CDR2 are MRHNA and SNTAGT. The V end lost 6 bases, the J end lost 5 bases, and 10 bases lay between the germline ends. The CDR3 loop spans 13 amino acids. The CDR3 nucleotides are TGTGCCAGCAGGCCAGGGGTGACCGGGGAGCTGTTTTTT. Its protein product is CASRPGVTGELFF.

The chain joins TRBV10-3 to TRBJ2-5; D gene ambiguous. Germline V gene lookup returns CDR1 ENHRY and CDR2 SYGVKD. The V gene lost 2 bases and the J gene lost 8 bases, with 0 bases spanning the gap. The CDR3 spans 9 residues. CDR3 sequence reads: CAISETQYF. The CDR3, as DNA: TGTGCCATCAGTGAGACCCAGTACTTC.

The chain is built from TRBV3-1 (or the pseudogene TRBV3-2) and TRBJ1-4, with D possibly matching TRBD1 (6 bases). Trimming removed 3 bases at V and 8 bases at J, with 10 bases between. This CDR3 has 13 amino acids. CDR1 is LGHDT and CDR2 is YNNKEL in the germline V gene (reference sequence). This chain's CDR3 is CASSQRGIEKLFF. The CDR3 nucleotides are TGTGCCAGCAGCCAGAGGGGGATCGAAAAACTGTTTTTT.

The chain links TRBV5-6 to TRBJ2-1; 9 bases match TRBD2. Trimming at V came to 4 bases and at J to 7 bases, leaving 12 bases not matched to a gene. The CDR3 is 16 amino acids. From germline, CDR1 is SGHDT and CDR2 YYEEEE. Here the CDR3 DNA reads TGTGCCAGCAGCCGTGGGGCGGGAGGGTTTTTGAATGAGCAGTTCTTC. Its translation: CASSRGAGGFLNEQFF.

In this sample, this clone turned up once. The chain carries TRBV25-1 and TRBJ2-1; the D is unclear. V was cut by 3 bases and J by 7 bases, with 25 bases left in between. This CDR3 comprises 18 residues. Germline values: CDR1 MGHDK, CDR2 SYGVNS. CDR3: CASSDTGALGRVVNEQFF. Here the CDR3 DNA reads TGTGCCAGCAGTGATACGGGCGCTTTGGGTAGGGTAGTAAATGAGCAGTTCTTC.

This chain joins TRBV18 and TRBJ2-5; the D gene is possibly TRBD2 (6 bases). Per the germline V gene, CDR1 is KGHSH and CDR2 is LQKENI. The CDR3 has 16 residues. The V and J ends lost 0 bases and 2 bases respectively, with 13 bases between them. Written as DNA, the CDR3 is TGTGCCAGCTCACCACCGACTAGTCGATTGCAAGAGACCCAGTACTTC. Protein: CASSPPTSRLQETQYF.

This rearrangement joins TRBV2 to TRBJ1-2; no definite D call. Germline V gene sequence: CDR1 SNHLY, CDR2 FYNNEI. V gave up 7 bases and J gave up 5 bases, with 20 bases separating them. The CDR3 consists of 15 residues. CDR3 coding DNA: TGTGCCAGCAAGATCGGACCAGAAAGAACTTATGGCTACACCTTC. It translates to CASKIGPERTYGYTF.

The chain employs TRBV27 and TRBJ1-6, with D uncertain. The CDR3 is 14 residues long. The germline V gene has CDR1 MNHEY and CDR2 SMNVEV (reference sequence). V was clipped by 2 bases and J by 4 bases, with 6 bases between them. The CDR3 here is CASSLRRYNSPLHF. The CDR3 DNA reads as TGTGCCAGCAGTTTAAGACGATATAATTCACCCCTCCACTTT.

CDR3 nucleotides: TGTGCCAGCAAACTAGCGGGATCCTACAATGAGCAGTTCTTC. Translating it yields CASKLAGSYNEQFF. V is TRBV27 and J is TRBJ2-1; 10 nucleotides agree with TRBD2. The germline V gene has CDR1 MNHEY and CDR2 SMNVEV (reference sequence). The J segment lost 1 base and the V segment lost 7 bases, leaving 1 base of the junction unmatched. The CDR3 spans 14 residues.

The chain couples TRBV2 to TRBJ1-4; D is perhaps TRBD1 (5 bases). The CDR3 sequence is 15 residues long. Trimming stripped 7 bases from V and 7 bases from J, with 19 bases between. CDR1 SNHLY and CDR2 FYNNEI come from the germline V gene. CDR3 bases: TGTGCCAGCAAGTCCGAAGCGGGGGATGGTGAAAAACTGTTTTTT. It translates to CASKSEAGDGEKLFF.

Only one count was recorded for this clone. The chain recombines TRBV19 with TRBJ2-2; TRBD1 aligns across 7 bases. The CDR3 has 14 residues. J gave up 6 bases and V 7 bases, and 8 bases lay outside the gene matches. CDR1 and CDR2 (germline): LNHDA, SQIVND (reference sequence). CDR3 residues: CASIAVGGSGELFF. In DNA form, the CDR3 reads TGTGCCAGTATCGCGGTAGGGGGCTCCGGGGAGCTGTTTTTT.

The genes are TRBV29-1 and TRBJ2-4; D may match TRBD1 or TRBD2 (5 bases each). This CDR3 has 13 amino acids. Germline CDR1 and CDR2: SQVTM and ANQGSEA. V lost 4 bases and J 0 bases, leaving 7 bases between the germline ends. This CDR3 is CSVAGGAKNIQYF. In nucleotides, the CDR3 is TGCAGCGTTGCTGGGGGAGCCAAAAACATTCAGTACTTC.

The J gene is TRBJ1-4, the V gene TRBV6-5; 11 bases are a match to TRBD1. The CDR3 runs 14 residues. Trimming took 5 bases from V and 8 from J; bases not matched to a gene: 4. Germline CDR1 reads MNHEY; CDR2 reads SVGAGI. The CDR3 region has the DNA TGTGCCAGCAGTACGGGGACAGGGGGAGAAAAACTGTTTTTT. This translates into CASSTGTGGEKLFF.